The subject of this entry is one T cell receptor (beta chain). The data were produced by immunoSEQ multiplex PCR, yet TCRdb's version contains in-frame clones alone and is incomplete. The sample lists 140,000 to 150,000 clones; 80% to 90% were seen once. The record originates from a study of blood T cell repertoires in COVID-19. This CDR3 is built from 13 residues. The V end lost 1 base, the J end lost 2 bases, and 6 bases lay between the germline ends. The V gene's germline CDR1 is SGHDT and CDR2 YYEEEE. Symptom resolution, clearance, or two negative PCRs marked the recovered donors of Cohort 3. This rearrangement joins TRBV5-6 to TRBJ2-5; a weak D match, TRBD1 (5 bases). The sequence was obtained from a man between 60 and 70 years old who had recovered from COVID-19. The sample consisted of PBMCs or T cells enriched from blood (not recorded which). The CDR3 loop is CASSLQGQETQYF. CDR3 nucleotide sequence: TGTGCCAGCAGCTTGCAGGGACAAGAGACCCAGTACTTC.